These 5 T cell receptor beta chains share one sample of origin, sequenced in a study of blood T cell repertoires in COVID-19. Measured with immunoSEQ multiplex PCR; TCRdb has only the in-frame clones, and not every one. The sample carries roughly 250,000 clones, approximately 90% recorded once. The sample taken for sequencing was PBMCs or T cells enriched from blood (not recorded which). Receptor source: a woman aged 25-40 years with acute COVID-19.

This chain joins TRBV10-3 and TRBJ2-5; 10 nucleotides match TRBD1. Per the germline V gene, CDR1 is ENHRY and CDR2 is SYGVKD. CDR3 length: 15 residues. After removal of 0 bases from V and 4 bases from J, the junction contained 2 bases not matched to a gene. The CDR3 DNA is TGTGCCATCAGTGAGTCGGGGGACAGGGGAGAGACCCAGTACTTC. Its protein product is CAISESGDRGETQYF.

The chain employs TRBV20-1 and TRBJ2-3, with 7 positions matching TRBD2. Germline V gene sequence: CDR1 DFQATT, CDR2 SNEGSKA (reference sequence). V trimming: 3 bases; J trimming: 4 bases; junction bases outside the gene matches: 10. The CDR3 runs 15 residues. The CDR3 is CSASLVAGAADTQYF. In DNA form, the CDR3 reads TGCAGTGCTAGTTTAGTGGCGGGAGCAGCAGATACGCAGTATTTT.

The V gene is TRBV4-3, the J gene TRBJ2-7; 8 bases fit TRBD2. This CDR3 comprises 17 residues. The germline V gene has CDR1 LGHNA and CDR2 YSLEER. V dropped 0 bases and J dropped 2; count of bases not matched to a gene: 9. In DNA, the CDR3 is TGCGCCAGCAGCCAAGATACAACTAGCGGAACTCCCTACGAGCAGTACTTC. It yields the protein CASSQDTTSGTPYEQYF.

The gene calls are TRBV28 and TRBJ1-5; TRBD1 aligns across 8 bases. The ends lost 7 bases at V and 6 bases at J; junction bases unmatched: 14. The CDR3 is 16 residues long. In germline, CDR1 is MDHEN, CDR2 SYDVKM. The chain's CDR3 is CASNPGIGQGSQPQHF. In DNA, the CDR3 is TGTGCCAGCAACCCTGGGATCGGACAGGGTAGTCAGCCCCAGCATTTT. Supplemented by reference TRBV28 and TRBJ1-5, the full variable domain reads DVKVTQSSRYLVKRTGEKVFLECVQDMDHENMFWYRQDPGLGLRLIYFSYDVKMKEKGDIPEGYSVSREKKERFSLILESASTNQTSMYLCASNPGIGQGSQPQHFGDGTRLSIL.

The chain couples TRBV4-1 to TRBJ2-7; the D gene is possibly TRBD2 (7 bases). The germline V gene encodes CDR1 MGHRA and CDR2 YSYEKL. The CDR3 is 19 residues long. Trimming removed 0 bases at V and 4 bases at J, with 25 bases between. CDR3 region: CASSQEGGASQGRRYEQYF. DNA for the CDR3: TGCGCCAGCAGCCAAGAAGGGGGGGCTTCACAGGGTCGGCGGTACGAGCAGTACTTC.